This TCR beta chain was identified during a study of cytomegalovirus exposure and HLA in healthy donors. Study context: Earlier, 150 million to 200 million T cells were analyzed, and 90 million to 120 million unique TCR beta sequences were found among them. Whole-study results and caveats: Reported findings show TCR beta sequences accurately forecast HLA-A and HLA-B alleles in most subjects. Under in vitro conditions, a few CMV-associated chains were confirmed as specific for CMV antigens.

PCR used 60 Vbeta primers and 13 Jbeta primers. Here immunoSEQ multiplex PCR was the method, and the copy in TCRdb shows in-frame clones only, minus some. This repertoire shows roughly 150,000 clones, roughly four fifths found once; its top ten account for approximately 2.3%. Notes on this clone: Its matching antigen is unknown.

CDR1 MNHEY and CDR2 SVGAGI come from the germline V gene. Trimming took 5 bases from V and 3 from J, leaving 9 bases between them. The CDR3 runs to 13 residues. The source is a female donor in good health and CMV-seronegative. This rearrangement joins TRBV6-5 to TRBJ2-3; possibly TRBD1 for D (5 bases). The sequenced sample consisted of PBMCs. The CDR3 loop is CASSPRQTDTQYF. The CDR3 coding sequence is TGTGCCAGCAGTCCTCGACAGACAGATACGCAGTATTTT.